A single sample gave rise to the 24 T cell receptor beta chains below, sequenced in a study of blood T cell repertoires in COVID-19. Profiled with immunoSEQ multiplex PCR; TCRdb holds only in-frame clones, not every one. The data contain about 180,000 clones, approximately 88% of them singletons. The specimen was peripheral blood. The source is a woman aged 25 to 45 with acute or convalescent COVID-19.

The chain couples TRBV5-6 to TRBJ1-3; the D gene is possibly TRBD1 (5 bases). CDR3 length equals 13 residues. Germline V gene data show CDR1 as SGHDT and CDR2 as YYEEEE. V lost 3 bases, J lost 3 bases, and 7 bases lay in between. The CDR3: CASSWTYGNTIYF. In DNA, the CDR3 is TGTGCCAGCAGCTGGACATATGGAAACACCATATATTTT.

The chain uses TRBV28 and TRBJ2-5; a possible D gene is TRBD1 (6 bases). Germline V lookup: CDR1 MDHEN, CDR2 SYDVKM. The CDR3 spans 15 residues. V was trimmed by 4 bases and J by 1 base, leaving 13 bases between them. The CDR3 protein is CASSSRTAFQETQYF. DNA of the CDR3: TGTGCCAGCAGTTCCCGGACAGCTTTCCAAGAGACCCAGTACTTC. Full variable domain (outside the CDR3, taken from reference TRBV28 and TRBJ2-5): DVKVTQSSRYLVKRTGEKVFLECVQDMDHENMFWYRQDPGLGLRLIYFSYDVKMKEKGDIPEGYSVSREKKERFSLILESASTNQTSMYLCASSSRTAFQETQYFGPGTRLLVL.

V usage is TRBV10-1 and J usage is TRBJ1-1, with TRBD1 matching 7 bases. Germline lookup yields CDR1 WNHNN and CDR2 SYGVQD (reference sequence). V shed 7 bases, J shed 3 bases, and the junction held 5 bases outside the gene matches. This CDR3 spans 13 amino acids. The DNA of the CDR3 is TGCGCCAGCAAAGACAGGGTGGACACTGAAGCTTTCTTT. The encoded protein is CASKDRVDTEAFF.

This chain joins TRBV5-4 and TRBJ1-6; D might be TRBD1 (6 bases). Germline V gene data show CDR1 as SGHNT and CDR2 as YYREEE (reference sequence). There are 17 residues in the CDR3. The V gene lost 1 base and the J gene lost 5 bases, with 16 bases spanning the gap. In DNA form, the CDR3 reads TGTGCCAGCAGCTTGCCCGGGGCACAGGGCCATAATTCACCCCTCCACTTT. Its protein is CASSLPGAQGHNSPLHF.

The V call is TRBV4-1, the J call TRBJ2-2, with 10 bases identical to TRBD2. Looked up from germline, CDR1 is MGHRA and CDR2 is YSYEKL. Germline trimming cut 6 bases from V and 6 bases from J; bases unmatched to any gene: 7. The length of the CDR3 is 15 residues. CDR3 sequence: CASRRAGGPPGELFF. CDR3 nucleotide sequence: TGCGCCAGCAGGAGAGCGGGAGGGCCCCCCGGGGAGCTGTTTTTT.

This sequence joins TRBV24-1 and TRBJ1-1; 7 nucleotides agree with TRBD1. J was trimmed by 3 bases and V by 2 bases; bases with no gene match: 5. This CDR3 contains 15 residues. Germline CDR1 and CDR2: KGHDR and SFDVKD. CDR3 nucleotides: TGTGCCACCAGTGATTCTACCGGGACAGACACTGAAGCTTTCTTT. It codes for CATSDSTGTDTEAFF.

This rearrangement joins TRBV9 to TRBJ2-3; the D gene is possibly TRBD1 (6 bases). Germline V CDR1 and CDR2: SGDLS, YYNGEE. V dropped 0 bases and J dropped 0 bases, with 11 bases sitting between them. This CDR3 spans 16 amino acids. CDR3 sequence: CASSVATRGSTDTQYF. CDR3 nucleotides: TGTGCCAGCAGCGTAGCTACGAGGGGGAGCACAGATACGCAGTATTTT.

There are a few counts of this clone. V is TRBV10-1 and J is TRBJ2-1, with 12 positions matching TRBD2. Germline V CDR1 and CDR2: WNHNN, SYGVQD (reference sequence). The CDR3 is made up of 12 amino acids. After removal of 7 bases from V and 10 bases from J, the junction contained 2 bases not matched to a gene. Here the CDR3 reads CASTGTSGEQFF. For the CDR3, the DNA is TGCGCCAGCACAGGGACTAGCGGGGAGCAGTTCTTC.

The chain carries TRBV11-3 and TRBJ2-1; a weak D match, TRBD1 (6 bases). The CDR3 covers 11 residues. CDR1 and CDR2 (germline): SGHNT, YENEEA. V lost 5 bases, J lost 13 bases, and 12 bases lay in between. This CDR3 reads CASSGGHVQFF. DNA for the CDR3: TGTGCCAGCAGCGGGGGACACGTACAGTTCTTC.

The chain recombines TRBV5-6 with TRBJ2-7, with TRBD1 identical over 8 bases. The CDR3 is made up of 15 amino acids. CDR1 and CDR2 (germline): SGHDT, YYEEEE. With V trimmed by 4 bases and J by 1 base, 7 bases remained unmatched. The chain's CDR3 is CASSPGQGESYEQYF. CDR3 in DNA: TGTGCCAGCAGCCCCGGACAGGGAGAATCCTACGAGCAGTACTTC.

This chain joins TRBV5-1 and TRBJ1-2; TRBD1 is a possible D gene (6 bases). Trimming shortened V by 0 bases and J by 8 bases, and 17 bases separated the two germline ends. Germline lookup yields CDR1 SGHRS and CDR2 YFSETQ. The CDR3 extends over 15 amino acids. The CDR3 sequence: CASSLGVSGVGGYTF. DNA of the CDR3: TGCGCCAGCAGCTTGGGCGTATCAGGGGTAGGCGGCTACACCTTC. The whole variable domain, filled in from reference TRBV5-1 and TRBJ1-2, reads KAGVTQTPRYLIKTRGQQVTLSCSPISGHRSVSWYQQTPGQGLQFLFEYFSETQRNKGNFPGRFSGRQFSNSRSEMNVSTLELGDSALYLCASSLGVSGVGGYTFGSGTRLTVV.

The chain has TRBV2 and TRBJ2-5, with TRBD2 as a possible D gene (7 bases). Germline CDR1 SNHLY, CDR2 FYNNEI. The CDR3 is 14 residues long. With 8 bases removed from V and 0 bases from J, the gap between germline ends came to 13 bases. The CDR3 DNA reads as TGTGCCAGCGGGGGGGGCCTGTACCAAGAGACCCAGTACTTC. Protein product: CASGGGLYQETQYF. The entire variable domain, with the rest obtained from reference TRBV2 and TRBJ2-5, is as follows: EPEVTQTPSHQVTQMGQEVILRCVPISNHLYFYWYRQILGQKVEFLVSFYNNEISEKSEIFDDQFSVERPDGSNFTLKIRSTKLEDSAMYFCASGGGLYQETQYFGPGTRLLVL.

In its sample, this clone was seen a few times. DNA for the CDR3: TGTGCCAGCAGTGCCGAAAGTGGGAGCCCGGCTTTCTTT. Protein: CASSAESGSPAFF. The chain combines TRBV6-4 with TRBJ1-1; no firm D call. Germline CDR1 MRHNA, CDR2 SNTAGT. The CDR3 covers 13 residues. V dropped 4 bases and J dropped 11 bases, with 17 bases sitting between them.

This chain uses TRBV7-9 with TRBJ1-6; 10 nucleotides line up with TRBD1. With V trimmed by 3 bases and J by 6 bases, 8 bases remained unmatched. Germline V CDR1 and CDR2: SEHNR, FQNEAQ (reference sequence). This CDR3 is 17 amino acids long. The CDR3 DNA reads TGTGCCAGCAGCTTGGGTAGCGGGACAGGGGTTAATTCACCCCTCCACTTT. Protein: CASSLGSGTGVNSPLHF.

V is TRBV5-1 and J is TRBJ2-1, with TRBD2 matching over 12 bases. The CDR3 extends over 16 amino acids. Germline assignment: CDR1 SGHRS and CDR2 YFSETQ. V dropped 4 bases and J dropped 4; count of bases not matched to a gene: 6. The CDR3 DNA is TGCGCCAGCAGCAGGTACGGGACTAGCGGGTACAATGAGCAGTTCTTC. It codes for CASSRYGTSGYNEQFF.

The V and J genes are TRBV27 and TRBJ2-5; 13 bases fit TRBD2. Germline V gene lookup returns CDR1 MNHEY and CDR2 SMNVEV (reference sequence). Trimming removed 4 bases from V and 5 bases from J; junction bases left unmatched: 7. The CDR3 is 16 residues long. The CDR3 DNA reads TGTGCCAGCAGTTCTCTACTAGCGGGAGGGGGTGAGACCCAGTACTTC. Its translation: CASSSLLAGGGETQYF.

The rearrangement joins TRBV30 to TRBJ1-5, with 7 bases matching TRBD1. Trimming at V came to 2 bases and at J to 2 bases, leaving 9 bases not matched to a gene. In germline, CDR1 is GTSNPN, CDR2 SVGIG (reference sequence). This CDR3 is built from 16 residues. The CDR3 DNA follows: TGTGCCTGGAGTTCGGAGGGGGCAATTGGCAATCAGCCCCAGCATTTT. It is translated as CAWSSEGAIGNQPQHF.

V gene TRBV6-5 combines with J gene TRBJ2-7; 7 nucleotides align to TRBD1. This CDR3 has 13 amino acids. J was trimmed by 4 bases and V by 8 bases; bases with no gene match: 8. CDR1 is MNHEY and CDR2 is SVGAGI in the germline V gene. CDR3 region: CASSRGILYEQYF. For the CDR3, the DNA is TGTGCCAGCTCCAGGGGGATCCTTTACGAGCAGTACTTC.

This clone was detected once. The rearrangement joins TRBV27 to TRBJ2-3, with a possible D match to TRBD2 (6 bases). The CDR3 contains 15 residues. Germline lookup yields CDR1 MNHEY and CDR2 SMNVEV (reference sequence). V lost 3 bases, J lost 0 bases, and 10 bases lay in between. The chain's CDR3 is CASSLGTSSTDTQYF. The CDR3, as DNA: TGTGCCAGCAGTTTGGGGACTTCTAGCACAGATACGCAGTATTTT.

CDR3 sequence reads: CASSQWGEYYNEQFF. The CDR3 DNA is TGTGCCAGCAGCCAATGGGGGGAATATTACAATGAGCAGTTCTTC. The V and J genes are TRBV9 and TRBJ2-1, with D possibly TRBD2 on 6 matching bases. Trimming stripped 4 bases from V and 4 bases from J, with 15 bases between. The CDR3 consists of 15 residues. Germline V gene lookup returns CDR1 SGDLS and CDR2 YYNGEE.

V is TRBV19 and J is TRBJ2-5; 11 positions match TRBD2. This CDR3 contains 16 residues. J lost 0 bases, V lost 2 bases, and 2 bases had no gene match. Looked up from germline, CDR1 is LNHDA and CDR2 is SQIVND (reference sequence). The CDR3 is CASSILTSGNQETQYF. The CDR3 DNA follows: TGTGCCAGTAGTATATTGACTAGCGGGAACCAAGAGACCCAGTACTTC.

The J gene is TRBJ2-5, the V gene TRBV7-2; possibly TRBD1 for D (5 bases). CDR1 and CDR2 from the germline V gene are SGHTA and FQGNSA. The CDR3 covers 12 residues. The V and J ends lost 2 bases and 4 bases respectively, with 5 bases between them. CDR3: CASSLRGETQYF. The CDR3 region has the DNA TGTGCCAGCAGCTTAAGGGGAGAGACCCAGTACTTC. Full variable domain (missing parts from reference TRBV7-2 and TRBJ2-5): GAGVSQSPSNKVTEKGKDVELRCDPISGHTALYWYRQSLGQGLEFLIYFQGNSAPDKSGLPSDRFSAERTGGSVSTLTIQRTQQEDSAVYLCASSLRGETQYFGPGTRLLVL.

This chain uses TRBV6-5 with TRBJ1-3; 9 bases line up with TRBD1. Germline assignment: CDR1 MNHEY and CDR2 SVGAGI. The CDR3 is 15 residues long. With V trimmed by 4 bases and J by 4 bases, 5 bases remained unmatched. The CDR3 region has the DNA TGTGCCAGCAGTTTTGACAGGGGGTCAGGAAACACCATATATTTT. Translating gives CASSFDRGSGNTIYF.

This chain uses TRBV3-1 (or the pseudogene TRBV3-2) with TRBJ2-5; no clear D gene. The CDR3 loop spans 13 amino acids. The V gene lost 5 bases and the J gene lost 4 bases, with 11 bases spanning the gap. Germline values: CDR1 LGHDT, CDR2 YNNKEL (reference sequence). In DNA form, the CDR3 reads TGTGCCAGCAGCGAACTTCTCCGAGAGACCCAGTACTTC. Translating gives CASSELLRETQYF.